These 8 T cell receptor beta chains came from one sample sequenced in a study of T-cell reconstitution after alpha-beta-depleted transplantation in children. Using unique molecular identifiers, the investigators prepared the TCRbeta library. Via MiXCR, TCRdb re-called the PCR reads, giving one row per CDR3 protein. The sample lists under 750,000 distinct CDR3 sequences; roughly 23% were seen once. Here the sequenced sample was PBMCs, mostly from graft donor cells, taken 360 days after TCRalphabeta/CD19-depleted stem cell transplant. The receptors derive from a boy under three years old who had a stem cell transplant for acute myeloid leukemia, so the T cells may come from the graft donor.

This clonotype was counted at least ten times. The chain combines TRBV20-1 with TRBJ2-3; 8 bases line up with TRBD1. The CDR3 is 15 residues long. CDR1 and CDR2 from the germline V gene are DFQATT and SNEGSKA (reference sequence). J was trimmed by 4 bases and V by 6 bases; bases with no gene match: 12. The DNA of the CDR3 is TGCAGTGCAAGGCGGACAGGGTTGACAGCAGATACGCAGTATTTT. It encodes CSARRTGLTADTQYF.

Only a few counts were recorded for this clonotype. The V and J genes are TRBV2 and TRBJ2-3; TRBD2 matches 10 bases. Germline trimming cut 6 bases from V and 2 bases from J; bases unmatched to any gene: 5. The germline gives CDR1 SNHLY, CDR2 FYNNEI. The CDR3 is 15 amino acids. The CDR3 nucleotides read TGTGCCAGCAGACAACTAGCGGGGTTCACAGATACGCAGTATTTT. It specifies CASRQLAGFTDTQYF.

This clonotype was counted at least ten times. The rearrangement uses TRBV3-1 and TRBJ1-5; D remains ambiguous. Germline-derived CDR1 and CDR2 are LGHDT and YNNKEL (reference sequence). This CDR3 is 13 amino acids long. Trimming left V 3 bases short and J 5 bases short, with 8 bases between. Here the CDR3 DNA reads TGTGCCAGCAGCCAGACGAGTTATCAGCCCCAGCATTTT. It specifies CASSQTSYQPQHF.

The chain combines TRBV12-3 or TRBV12-4 with TRBJ1-5; 9 bases fit TRBD1. The CDR3 loop spans 15 amino acids. Trimming removed 6 bases from V and 4 bases from J; junction bases left unmatched: 7. CDR3 sequence (DNA): TGTGCCAGCAGCTCGGGACAGGGTGTGAATCAGCCCCAGCATTTT. This translates into CASSSGQGVNQPQHF.

This clonotype showed up many times. This chain joins TRBV19 and TRBJ2-7; 7 positions agree with TRBD1. The germline gives CDR1 LNHDA, CDR2 SQIVND (reference sequence). The CDR3 is made up of 13 amino acids. Trimming took 4 bases from V and 5 from J; bases not matched to a gene: 5. CDR3 sequence: CASSRDSVHEQYV. Written as DNA, the CDR3 is TGTGCCAGTAGTAGGGACAGTGTCCACGAGCAGTACGTC.

This clonotype was detected a few times. This chain links TRBV25-1 with TRBJ1-5, with D hard to call. Trimming stripped 3 bases from V and 4 bases from J, with 7 bases between. Looked up from germline, CDR1 is MGHDK and CDR2 is SYGVNS. The CDR3 is made up of 13 amino acids. The CDR3 is CASSDGQNQPQHF. The DNA of the CDR3 is TGTGCCAGCAGTGACGGTCAAAATCAGCCCCAGCATTTT.

This clonotype has ten or more counts. The rearrangement links TRBV6-5 to TRBJ1-1, with a possible D match to TRBD1 (5 bases). Germline V lookup: CDR1 MNHEY, CDR2 SVGAGI. The CDR3 sequence is 13 residues long. Trimming left V 5 bases short and J 3 bases short, with 10 bases between. CDR3 sequence reads: CASSPRVYTEAFF. The DNA of the CDR3 is TGTGCCAGCAGTCCCAGGGTGTACACTGAAGCTTTCTTT.

This clonotype was recorded once. The rearrangement joins TRBV2 to TRBJ2-2, with a weak D call TRBD2 (6 bases). Trimming left V 6 bases short and J 5 bases short, with 22 bases between. The CDR3 consists of 17 residues. Germline CDR1 is SNHLY and CDR2 is FYNNEI. The CDR3 protein is CASSPSHRRERTGELFF. DNA for the CDR3: TGTGCCAGCAGCCCGTCCCACCGCCGGGAGAGGACCGGGGAGCTGTTTTTT.